The sample holds one count of the clone carrying this T cell receptor beta chain. The target antigen is unknown. The RNA input was about 0.5 to 1 ug, and it was reverse transcribed with random hexamers. The CDR3 of TCR beta was amplified by immunoSEQ multiplex PCR across 54 Vbeta and 13 Jbeta. Each CDR3 protein is one row after TCRdb ran MiXCR on the immunoSEQ multiplex PCR reads. The repertoire holds approximately 130,000 distinct CDR3 sequences, with roughly 89% as singletons. The data were obtained in a study of CD8 T cells in Susac syndrome. Study-level results: The study recognized that the number of individuals in its TCR sequencing and HLA analysis was relatively small.

Sequencing of TCR beta was performed on blood CD8+ and CD4+ T cells. While CD8+ and CD4+ T cells were isolated negatively, TEMRA cells were enriched by FACS. The clonotype was recovered from a human donor with multiple sclerosis. The sample was CD8+ T cells from PBMCs.

Here the CDR3 DNA reads TGTGCCACCAGTGATTTGGCGGGAGGGAGCACAGATACGCAGTATTTT. Translating it yields CATSDLAGGSTDTQYF. The V and J genes are TRBV24-1 and TRBJ2-3; 9 bases fit TRBD2. Germline CDR1 and CDR2: KGHDR and SFDVKD. Trimming removed 0 bases from V and 0 bases from J; junction bases left unmatched: 0. CDR3 length equals 16 residues.